Each of the 32 T cell receptor beta chains below was sequenced from the same sample in a study of blood T cells in healthy people across ages. The authors ran a second PCR of about 6 to 11 cycles using a sample-barcoded 5' primer and a J-beta primer mix. TCRdb reanalysed the 5' RACE reads using MiXCR and keeps one entry per CDR3 protein. Of about 1.4 million distinct CDR3 sequences in the sample, roughly 60% are singletons; the top ten hold over 6.5%. Sequencing input: blood. The receptors derive from a man aged 18 to 30 in good health.

The V call is TRBV7-2, the J call TRBJ2-7; unclear D gene. Germline-derived CDR1 and CDR2 are SGHTA and FQGNSA. The ends were cut back, 1 base at V and 2 bases at J, with 12 bases in the middle. The CDR3 extends over 15 amino acids. The CDR3 DNA reads as TGTGCCAGCAGCTTAGAGTCAGACCCGACCTACGAGCAGTACTTC. The encoded protein is CASSLESDPTYEQYF.

The V gene is TRBV10-3, the J gene TRBJ1-1; no reliable D call. This CDR3 is built from 13 residues. Germline V gene data show CDR1 as ENHRY and CDR2 as SYGVKD. V lost 3 bases and J 1 base, leaving 6 bases between the germline ends. The DNA of the CDR3 is TGTGCCATCAGTGATAGCCAGAACACTGAAGCTTTCTTT. Its translation: CAISDSQNTEAFF.

The CDR3 nucleotides read TGTGCCAGCAGCCTGGGACATTTCGATGGCTACACCTTC. Protein sequence: CASSLGHFDGYTF. This chain joins TRBV7-6 and TRBJ1-2; tentative D call: TRBD1 (6 bases). Germline CDR1 and CDR2: SGHVS and FNYEAQ. This CDR3 has 13 amino acids. Trimming took 5 bases from V and 6 from J, leaving 13 bases between them.

The chain combines TRBV28 with TRBJ2-3, with D tentatively TRBD1 (6 bases). Germline loops: CDR1 MDHEN, CDR2 SYDVKM. The CDR3 is 14 residues long. Trimming stripped 3 bases from V and 0 bases from J, with 7 bases between. Written as DNA, the CDR3 is TGTGCCAGCAGTTTTACAGGGAGCACAGATACGCAGTATTTT. This codes for CASSFTGSTDTQYF.

This chain joins TRBV6-2 or TRBV6-3 and TRBJ2-2; D ambiguous. Trimming removed 8 bases at V and 5 bases at J, with 18 bases between. This CDR3 has 15 amino acids. Germline CDR1 MNHEY, CDR2 SVGEGT. This CDR3 is CASGRSTRVTGELFF. Written as DNA, the CDR3 is TGTGCCAGCGGCAGGTCTACTCGCGTTACCGGGGAGCTGTTTTTT.

The CDR3 loop reads CASSLELAVEQFF. As DNA, the CDR3 is TGTGCCAGCAGCTTAGAACTAGCTGTTGAGCAGTTCTTC. V usage is TRBV7-9 and J usage is TRBJ2-1; D is possibly TRBD2 (6 bases). Germline loops: CDR1 SEHNR, CDR2 FQNEAQ (reference sequence). The V and J ends lost 1 base and 9 bases respectively, with 10 bases between them. The length of the CDR3 is 13 residues.

This clonotype showed up just a few times. This chain joins TRBV12-3 or TRBV12-4 and TRBJ2-2; D is unresolved. Trimming pared 5 bases from V and 4 bases from J, leaving 11 bases between. CDR3 size: 14 residues. This CDR3 is CASSPDPGTGELFF. The DNA of the CDR3 is TGTGCCAGCAGTCCCGATCCGGGCACCGGGGAGCTGTTTTTT.

This chain joins TRBV6-1 and TRBJ2-7; perhaps TRBD1 as D (5 bases). The J call may be incorrect, as the DNA end agrees better with TRBJ2-5. The CDR3 runs 14 residues. Germline CDR1 MNHNS, CDR2 SASEGT. DNA for the CDR3: TGTGCCAGCAAATATAGTAGGGGCGGAGAGACCCAGTACTTC. It codes for CASKYSRGGETQYF.

This clonotype was counted a single time. The CDR3 DNA sequence: TGTGCCAGCAGCTTTACGGGGGACAGCCACAGCACAGATACGCAGTATTTT. Residues: CASSFTGDSHSTDTQYF. This chain joins TRBV7-2 and TRBJ2-3, with D tentatively TRBD1 (7 bases). This CDR3 spans 17 amino acids. V lost 3 bases and J lost 0, with 16 bases in between. CDR1 is SGHTA, CDR2 FQGNSA, per germline. The whole variable domain, filled in from reference TRBV7-2 and TRBJ2-3, reads GAGVSQSPSNKVTEKGKDVELRCDPISGHTALYWYRQSLGQGLEFLIYFQGNSAPDKSGLPSDRFSAERTGGSVSTLTIQRTQQEDSAVYLCASSFTGDSHSTDTQYFGPGTRLTVL.

The V and J genes are TRBV7-2 and TRBJ2-1; 7 bases line up with TRBD2. Per the germline V gene, CDR1 is SGHTA and CDR2 is FQGNSA. V shed 5 bases, J shed 9 bases, and the junction held 13 bases outside the gene matches. The CDR3 loop spans 15 amino acids. CDR3 nucleotide sequence: TGTGCCAGCAGCGTCTTTTTAGGGAGGGCAGGTGAGCAGTTCTTC. It translates to CASSVFLGRAGEQFF.

This clonotype was counted a single time. The chain joins TRBV27 to TRBJ2-7, with D maybe TRBD2 (5 bases). Germline V gene data show CDR1 as MNHEY and CDR2 as SMNVEV (reference sequence). The CDR3 is made up of 14 amino acids. V was shortened by 10 bases and J by 3 bases, with 19 bases between the two germline ends. The CDR3 DNA reads TGTGCCACCGCCCCCGGACTTGGGGTCTACGAGCAGTACTTC. Translating gives CATAPGLGVYEQYF.

The chain couples TRBV4-1 to TRBJ2-5; D not certain. The CDR3 length is 15 residues. From germline, CDR1 is MGHRA and CDR2 YSYEKL. The V gene lost 4 bases and the J gene lost 4 bases, with 16 bases spanning the gap. The CDR3 loop reads CASSLNQDQAETQYF. CDR3 DNA sequence: TGCGCCAGCAGCCTTAACCAGGACCAAGCAGAGACCCAGTACTTC.

There are a few counts of this clonotype. The gene calls are TRBV3-1 and TRBJ2-1, with TRBD2 as a possible D gene (5 bases). Germline-derived CDR1 and CDR2 are LGHDT and YNNKEL (reference sequence). The V and J ends lost 1 base and 7 bases respectively, with 14 bases between them. This CDR3 region has 15 residues. CDR3 nucleotides: TGTGCCAGCAGCCAAGGGTCCCTAGCACCAAATGAGCAGTTCTTC. The encoded protein is CASSQGSLAPNEQFF.

The rearrangement links TRBV6-1 to TRBJ2-7; 9 nucleotides match TRBD2. The V gene end was trimmed by 2 bases and the J gene end by 4 bases; junction bases not matched to a gene: 12. From germline, CDR1 is MNHNS and CDR2 SASEGT. This CDR3 is built from 17 residues. CDR3 DNA sequence: TGTGCCAGCAGTGAACCCCACTTGGAGGCGGGAGGGTACGAGCAGTACTTC. It codes for CASSEPHLEAGGYEQYF.

The V call is TRBV10-1, the J call TRBJ2-1, with unresolved D. Trimming stripped 4 bases from V and 8 bases from J, with 12 bases between. The CDR3 consists of 13 residues. Germline loops: CDR1 WNHNN, CDR2 SYGVQD (reference sequence). This CDR3 is CASSGVLIDEQFF. The DNA of the CDR3 is TGCGCCAGCAGTGGGGTCTTGATCGATGAGCAGTTCTTC.

This sequence joins TRBV7-9 and TRBJ2-1; D is unresolved. V was pared by 8 bases and J by 8 bases, with 19 bases between. The CDR3 totals 14 residues. Per the germline V gene, CDR1 is SEHNR and CDR2 is FQNEAQ (reference sequence). This chain's CDR3 is CASHRLGNSDEQFF. CDR3 DNA: TGTGCCAGCCACCGGTTAGGGAATTCCGATGAGCAGTTCTTC. The entire variable domain, with the rest obtained from reference TRBV7-9 and TRBJ2-1, is as follows: DTGVSQNPRHKITKRGQNVTFRCDPISEHNRLYWYRQTLGQGPEFLTYFQNEAQLEKSRLLSDRFSAERPKGSFSTLEIQRTEQGDSAMYLCASHRLGNSDEQFFGPGTRLTVL.

The chain employs TRBV6-4 and TRBJ2-5, with a tentative D call TRBD2 (5 bases). Germline V gene lookup returns CDR1 MRHNA and CDR2 SNTAGT. Trimming pared 2 bases from V and 1 base from J, leaving 14 bases between. The CDR3 extends over 16 amino acids. The CDR3: CASSDRAGGGQETQYF. CDR3 coding DNA: TGTGCCAGCAGTGACAGGGCGGGCGGAGGCCAAGAGACCCAGTACTTC.

The chain has TRBV6-1 and TRBJ2-5; TRBD2 might be the D (5 bases). Germline CDR1 and CDR2: MNHNS and SASEGT. Trimming removed 5 bases at V and 1 base at J, with 20 bases between. This CDR3 is 17 amino acids long. In DNA, the CDR3 is TGTGCCAGCAGTCAATTCAGGCCGGGGAGCCTCCAAGAGACCCAGTACTTC. This codes for CASSQFRPGSLQETQYF.

This clonotype was counted a single time. The chain uses TRBV4-2 and TRBJ1-3; 7 bases fit TRBD1. The germline gives CDR1 LGHNA, CDR2 YNFKEQ. V gave up 6 bases and J gave up 3 bases; unmatched junction bases: 11. The CDR3 consists of 16 residues. DNA of the CDR3: TGTGCCAGCAGTCTTAAAGGGACAGACCTTGGAAACACCATATATTTT. Its protein is CASSLKGTDLGNTIYF.

This rearrangement joins TRBV20-1 to TRBJ2-4; D is perhaps TRBD1 (7 bases). Gene TRBJ2-7 matches the end of the DNA better, so the J call may be wrong. Germline V CDR1 and CDR2: DFQATT, SNEGSKA (reference sequence). CDR3 length equals 17 residues. CDR3 region: CSASKPRGGTADYEQYF. The CDR3 DNA reads as TGCAGTGCTAGCAAACCGCGCGGAGGGACAGCCGACTACGAGCAGTACTTC.

This clonotype was picked up a small number of times. The V and J genes are TRBV4-1 and TRBJ1-1; a weak D match, TRBD1 (6 bases). Germline CDR1 reads MGHRA; CDR2 reads YSYEKL. The CDR3 consists of 14 residues. Trimming removed 1 base from V and 9 bases from J, with 15 bases in between. The CDR3 loop reads CASSQAPDSPQAFF. The CDR3 DNA reads TGCGCCAGCAGCCAAGCCCCGGACAGCCCCCAAGCTTTCTTT.

CDR3 amino acids: CASSAGRDSYEQYF. Here the CDR3 DNA reads TGTGCCAGCAGTGCGGGACGGGACTCCTACGAGCAGTACTTC. J is TRBJ2-7 and V is TRBV6-5, with a tentative D call TRBD2 (6 bases). The germline V and J ends were trimmed by 5 bases and 0 bases, with 11 bases remaining between them. The CDR3 loop spans 14 amino acids. Germline lookup yields CDR1 MNHEY and CDR2 SVGAGI.

This clonotype came up a few times. V is TRBV6-5 and J is TRBJ2-1; D is possibly TRBD2 (5 bases). This CDR3 spans 13 amino acids. V lost 5 bases and J lost 4, with 9 bases in between. The germline V gene encodes CDR1 MNHEY and CDR2 SVGAGI. CDR3 loop: CASSDYAYNEQFF. The CDR3 DNA reads TGTGCCAGCAGTGACTATGCATACAATGAGCAGTTCTTC.

This chain links TRBV20-1 with TRBJ2-3, with a tentative D call TRBD2 (5 bases). The V end was cut by 3 bases, the J end by 2 bases, with 15 bases between. CDR1 DFQATT and CDR2 SNEGSKA come from the germline V gene (reference sequence). This CDR3 comprises 15 residues. CDR3 residues: CSARPSGRVTDTQYF. In nucleotides, the CDR3 is TGCAGTGCTAGGCCGTCTGGGCGGGTCACAGATACGCAGTATTTT.

V is TRBV7-2 and J is TRBJ2-1, with D possibly being TRBD2 (6 bases). V was clipped by 0 bases and J by 9 bases, with 15 bases between them. Germline loops: CDR1 SGHTA, CDR2 FQGNSA. The CDR3 is made up of 15 amino acids. The CDR3 DNA follows: TGTGCCAGCAGCTTAGCACTAGCCCCCAGCGGTGAGCAGTTCTTC. It specifies CASSLALAPSGEQFF.

The chain employs TRBV20-1 and TRBJ2-7; D is ambiguous. Germline V gene data show CDR1 as DFQATT and CDR2 as SNEGSKA (reference sequence). Trimming left V 2 bases short and J 0 bases short, with 14 bases between. The CDR3 covers 15 residues. The CDR3 sequence: CSARPLEGLSYEQYF. The CDR3 region has the DNA TGCAGTGCTAGACCCCTGGAAGGCCTCTCCTACGAGCAGTACTTC.

Only a few counts were recorded for this clonotype. The chain employs TRBV4-2 and TRBJ1-2; possible D gene TRBD1, 5 bases. CDR3 length equals 14 residues. V lost 0 bases, J lost 1 base, and 6 bases lay in between. CDR1 and CDR2 (germline): LGHNA, YNFKEQ. The CDR3 DNA follows: TGTGCCAGCAGCCAAGAGCAGGGTAACTATGGCTACACCTTC. Its translation is CASSQEQGNYGYTF.

On this clonotype: One end of the junction varies from germline; a read error may be responsible. The CDR3 loop reads CAGSPGQNTEAFF. CDR3 coding DNA: TGTGCCGGCAGTCCGGGACAGAACACTGAAGCTTTCTTT. The chain carries TRBV6-5 and TRBJ1-1; possible D gene TRBD1, 6 bases. CDR1 MNHEY and CDR2 SVGAGI come from the germline V gene. The CDR3 has 13 amino acids.

The J gene is TRBJ2-5, the V gene TRBV28; 9 nucleotides match TRBD1. CDR1 MDHEN and CDR2 SYDVKM come from the germline V gene. V shed 6 bases, J shed 0 bases, and the junction held 5 bases outside the gene matches. The CDR3 is 15 amino acids. The CDR3 DNA reads TGTGCCAGCAGGGGGACAGGGTACTACCAAGAGACCCAGTACTTC. Translating gives CASRGTGYYQETQYF.

This chain joins TRBV11-2 and TRBJ2-1; 13 bases agree with TRBD2. The CDR3 has 15 amino acids. J was trimmed by 7 bases and V by 5 bases; bases with no gene match: 5. The germline gives CDR1 SGHAT, CDR2 FQNNGV. The CDR3 reads CASSPTSGRLNEQFF. For the CDR3, the DNA is TGTGCCAGCAGCCCGACTAGCGGGAGGTTGAATGAGCAGTTCTTC.

The J gene is TRBJ2-4, the V gene TRBV7-2; the D gene is possibly TRBD1 (6 bases). The J call is doubtful: the DNA matches TRBJ2-7 better. The CDR3 totals 17 residues. Germline V lookup: CDR1 SGHTA, CDR2 FQGNSA. CDR3 loop: CASSFRRQADRESEQYF. CDR3 coding DNA: TGTGCCAGCAGCTTCCGTCGACAGGCCGATCGAGAGTCCGAGCAGTACTTC.

This rearrangement joins TRBV3-1 to TRBJ2-7, with 7 bases identical to TRBD2. CDR3 length equals 15 residues. Germline CDR1 reads LGHDT; CDR2 reads YNNKEL (reference sequence). The J segment lost 0 bases and the V segment lost 2 bases, leaving 4 bases of the junction unmatched. CDR3 DNA: TGTGCCAGCAGCCAAAGACCGGGGGGCTCCTACGAGCAGTACTTC. Translation: CASSQRPGGSYEQYF.